The rows below give T cell receptor beta chains drawn from one sample of a study of blood T cell repertoires in COVID-19. Assay used: immunoSEQ multiplex PCR; TCRdb lists only in-frame clones, some missing. The sample holds about 200,000 clones, 70% to 90% seen once. What was sequenced was peripheral blood. These receptors were collected from a man in his 60s with acute or convalescent COVID-19. Both conserved end residues are part of each CDR3. A D gene is named only where the DNA matches it firmly. Only some rows state a clone size, as once, few, many or a class for expanded clones.

CDR3nt,CDR3aa,d_gene,j_gene,len,abundance,v_gene
TGTGCCGAGGGGGCCCGAAGAGGTACTAACTATGGCTACACCTTC,CAEGARRGTNYGYTF,TRBD1,TRBJ1-2,15,.,TRBV30
TGTGCCAGCACCCTAATACCTAGCGGTCCCGGGGAGCTGTTTTTT,CASTLIPSGPGELFF,TRBD2,TRBJ2-2,15,.,TRBV6-5
TGTGCCAGCAGCGTACTCGGCGGAAATCAGCCCCAGCATTTT,CASSVLGGNQPQHF,.,TRBJ1-5,14,.,TRBV9
TGCGCCAGCAGCTTGGCCGGGGACAGGGGCTATGGCTACACCTTC,CASSLAGDRGYGYTF,TRBD1,TRBJ1-2,15,.,TRBV5-1
TGTGCCAGCAGCTTGAGGACTCCGGGCCCATCCCGGGACACCTTC,CASSLRTPGPSRDTF,.,TRBJ1-2,15,.,TRBV5-6
TGTGCCAGCAGCCTTGGACAGGGGGTAGCTGAAGCTTTCTTT,CASSLGQGVAEAFF,TRBD1,TRBJ1-1,14,few,TRBV28
TGTGCCAGCAGTTATGACAGGGGGCCCAAAAACATTCAGTACTTC,CASSYDRGPKNIQYF,TRBD1,TRBJ2-4,15,.,TRBV28
TGTGCCAGCAGCGGAGGGACTACCCGGAGTGGAAATGAGCAGTTCTTC,CASSGGTTRSGNEQFF,TRBD2,TRBJ2-1,16,.,TRBV9
TGTGCCAGCAGTTCCCGTGACAGGGATAATGAAAAACTGTTTTTT,CASSSRDRDNEKLFF,TRBD1,TRBJ1-4,15,.,TRBV6-6
TGTGCCAGCAGTTACTTGACTAGCGGGACTGGCGGGGAGCTGTTTTTT,CASSYLTSGTGGELFF,TRBD2,TRBJ2-2,16,.,TRBV6-2/TRBV6-3
TGTGCCAGCAGCTTGGAACAGCCCTATAGCAATCAGCCCCAGCATTTT,CASSLEQPYSNQPQHF,.,TRBJ1-5,16,.,TRBV5-5
TGTGCCAGCAAGGCGGGTTTTGGCTACACCTTC,CASKAGFGYTF,.,TRBJ1-2,11,.,TRBV2
TGTGCCAGTCATGGGGGGGAGCACACTGAAGCTTTCTTT,CASHGGEHTEAFF,.,TRBJ1-1,13,.,TRBV6-5
TGTGCCAGCAGTTTTGAGGGCGTGCGGGATACGCAGTATTTT,CASSFEGVRDTQYF,.,TRBJ2-3,14,.,TRBV28
TGTGCCAGCAGCTTGGAGGGGGCGCTGAATACGCAGTATTTT,CASSLEGALNTQYF,TRBD1,TRBJ2-3,14,.,TRBV5-8
TGTGCCAGCAGTTCGACCGGGACAGGGGGAATGGATGAGCAGTTCTTC,CASSSTGTGGMDEQFF,TRBD1,TRBJ2-1,16,.,TRBV28
TGTGCCAGCAGCTTAGGGGGAGGGGGAAACACCATATATTTT,CASSLGGGGNTIYF,.,TRBJ1-3,14,.,TRBV7-8
TGTGCCAGCCACGCGGGACAGAATCTCCAAAGTTACTATGGCTACACCTTC,CASHAGQNLQSYYGYTF,TRBD1,TRBJ1-2,17,.,TRBV19
TGCGCCAGCAGCTCTAGCGGGAGCTCCTACAATGAGCAGTTCTTC,CASSSSGSSYNEQFF,TRBD2,TRBJ2-1,15,.,TRBV5-1
TGTGCCAGCACCCCATCGGGGACAGAAATCTATGGCTACACCTTC,CASTPSGTEIYGYTF,TRBD1,TRBJ1-2,15,.,TRBV5-4
TGTGCCAGCAGACCACCGGGACTAGCGGGAGGCGAGCAGTACTTC,CASRPPGLAGGEQYF,TRBD2,TRBJ2-7,15,.,TRBV5-4
TGTGCCAGCAGTACCGACTGGCTCGTTGAGCAGTACTTC,CASSTDWLVEQYF,.,TRBJ2-7,13,.,TRBV3-1/TRBV3-2
TGCAGTGCTAGTCCGGGACAGGGTGTGTACGAGCAGTACTTC,CSASPGQGVYEQYF,TRBD1,TRBJ2-7,14,few,TRBV20-1
TGTGCCAGCAGCCGGCAGGGGGGGAACACTGAAGCTTTCTTT,CASSRQGGNTEAFF,TRBD1,TRBJ1-1,14,.,TRBV11-2
TGCGCCAGCAGCTTGATTGTATATGGGACAGGGGTTTTGGAGACCCAGTACTTC,CASSLIVYGTGVLETQYF,TRBD1,TRBJ2-5,18,.,TRBV5-1
TGTGCCAGTAGTATAATCGTGAGCTCCTACAATGAGCAGTTCTTC,CASSIIVSSYNEQFF,.,TRBJ2-1,15,.,TRBV19
TGTGCCAGCAGTTTACTAAGTACAGATACGCAGTATTTT,CASSLLSTDTQYF,.,TRBJ2-3,13,.,TRBV27
TGTGCCAGCAGTTTAACAGGGAAGTGGTCGACTAATGAAAAACTGTTTTTT,CASSLTGKWSTNEKLFF,.,TRBJ1-4,17,.,TRBV27
TGTGCCAGCAGTGTTGAGGGCCAAACCGGAAACACCATATATTTT,CASSVEGQTGNTIYF,.,TRBJ1-3,15,.,TRBV2
TGTGCCAGCAGTGAATACCAGGGACTAGCTCACAATGAGCAGTTCTTC,CASSEYQGLAHNEQFF,TRBD2,TRBJ2-1,16,.,TRBV2
TGTGCCAGCAGCCCAGGGACAGGAGTTGGCTACACCTTC,CASSPGTGVGYTF,TRBD1,TRBJ1-2,13,.,TRBV7-2
TGTGCCAGTAGATACAGGGGGCTCAAGGGCAATCAGCCCCAGCATTTT,CASRYRGLKGNQPQHF,TRBD1,TRBJ1-5,16,.,TRBV19
TGTGCCTTACAGGGGTTGGGGCAGCCCCAGCATTTT,CALQGLGQPQHF,TRBD1,TRBJ1-5,12,.,TRBV6-7
TGTGCCAGCAGCCCCGGGACAGGGTATGAAAAACTGTTTTTT,CASSPGTGYEKLFF,TRBD1,TRBJ1-4,14,.,TRBV7-9
TGTGCCAGTAGTACTGCCGTAGCGGGAAAGAGGTACGAGCAGTACTTC,CASSTAVAGKRYEQYF,TRBD2,TRBJ2-7,16,.,TRBV19
TGTGCCAGCAGCCGCAGAACCGGGACAGGGGTTCAGCCCCAGCATTTT,CASSRRTGTGVQPQHF,TRBD1,TRBJ1-5,16,.,TRBV27
TGCGCCAGCAGCCGAAGAGGGGGGACAGGGGTCCCCGAGGATGGCTACACCTTC,CASSRRGGTGVPEDGYTF,TRBD1,TRBJ1-2,18,once,TRBV4-1
TGTGCCAGCAGTTACCTAGCGGGATCACAGACCCAGTACTTC,CASSYLAGSQTQYF,TRBD2,TRBJ2-5,14,.,TRBV27
TGTGCCAGCAGCCCGACAGGGAACAATCAGCCCCAGCATTTT,CASSPTGNNQPQHF,TRBD1,TRBJ1-5,14,.,TRBV7-2
TGTGCCAGCAGTTCATCAAAGGGGAATACGCAGTATTTT,CASSSSKGNTQYF,.,TRBJ2-3,13,.,TRBV28
TGTGCCAGCAGGACAGTTCAGGGCTCTGAAGCTTTCTTT,CASRTVQGSEAFF,.,TRBJ1-1,13,.,TRBV28
TGCGCCAGCAGCAAAGGGACAGGGGGCTTTGAAGCTTTCTTT,CASSKGTGGFEAFF,TRBD1,TRBJ1-1,14,.,TRBV4-3
TGTGCCTGTACTCCGGGACTCGTCGCCTCCTACAATGAGCAGTTCTTC,CACTPGLVASYNEQFF,.,TRBJ2-1,16,few,TRBV30
TGTGCCACCTATGGGGGGGGAGTCTACGAGCAGTACTTC,CATYGGGVYEQYF,.,TRBJ2-7,13,once,TRBV21-1
TGTGCCACCTCGCCGAGCGGGAGGCCGGCAGATACGCAGTATTTT,CATSPSGRPADTQYF,TRBD2,TRBJ2-3,15,.,TRBV2
TGTGCCAGCAGTGCCGGAGGCTTTCGGGAGCAGTACTTC,CASSAGGFREQYF,.,TRBJ2-7,13,few,TRBV2